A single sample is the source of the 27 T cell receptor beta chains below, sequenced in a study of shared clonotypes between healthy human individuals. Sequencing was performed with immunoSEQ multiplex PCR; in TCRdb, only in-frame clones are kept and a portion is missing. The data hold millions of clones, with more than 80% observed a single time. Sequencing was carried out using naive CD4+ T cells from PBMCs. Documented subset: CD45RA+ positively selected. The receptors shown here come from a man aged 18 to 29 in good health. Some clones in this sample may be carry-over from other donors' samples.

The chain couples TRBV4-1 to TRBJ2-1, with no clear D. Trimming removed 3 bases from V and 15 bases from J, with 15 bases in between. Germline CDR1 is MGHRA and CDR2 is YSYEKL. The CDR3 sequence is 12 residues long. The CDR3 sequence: CASSHRLGIVFF. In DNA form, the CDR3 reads TGCGCCAGCAGCCACCGACTGGGAATTGTGTTCTTC.

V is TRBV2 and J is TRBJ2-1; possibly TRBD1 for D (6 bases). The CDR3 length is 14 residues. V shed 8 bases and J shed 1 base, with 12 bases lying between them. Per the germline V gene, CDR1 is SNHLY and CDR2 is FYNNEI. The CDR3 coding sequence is TGTGCCAGCGAGGACAGACTATCCTACAATGAGCAGTTCTTC. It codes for CASEDRLSYNEQFF.

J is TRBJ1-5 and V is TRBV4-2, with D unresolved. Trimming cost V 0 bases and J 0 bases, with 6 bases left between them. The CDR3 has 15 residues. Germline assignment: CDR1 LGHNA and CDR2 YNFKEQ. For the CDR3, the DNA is TGTGCCAGCAGCCAAGAACCAGGTAGCAATCAGCCCCAGCATTTT. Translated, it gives CASSQEPGSNQPQHF.

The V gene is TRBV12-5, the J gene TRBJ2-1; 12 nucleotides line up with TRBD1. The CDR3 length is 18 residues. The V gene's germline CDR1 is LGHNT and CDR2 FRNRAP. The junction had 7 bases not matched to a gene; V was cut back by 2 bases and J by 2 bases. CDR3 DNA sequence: TGTGCTAGTGGTTTGCCCCCGGGACAGGGGGCGACCTACAATGAGCAGTTCTTC. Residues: CASGLPPGQGATYNEQFF. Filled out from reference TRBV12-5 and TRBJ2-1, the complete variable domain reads DARVTQTPRHKVTEMGQEVTMRCQPILGHNTVFWYRQTMMQGLELLAYFRNRAPLDDSGMPKDRFSAEMPDATLATLKIQPSEPRDSAVYFCASGLPPGQGATYNEQFFGPGTRLTVL.

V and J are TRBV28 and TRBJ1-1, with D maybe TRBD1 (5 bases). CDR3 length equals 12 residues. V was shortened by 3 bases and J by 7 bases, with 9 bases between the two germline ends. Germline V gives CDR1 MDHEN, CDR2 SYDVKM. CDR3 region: CASSFGDLEAFF. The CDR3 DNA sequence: TGTGCCAGCAGTTTCGGGGACCTTGAAGCTTTCTTT.

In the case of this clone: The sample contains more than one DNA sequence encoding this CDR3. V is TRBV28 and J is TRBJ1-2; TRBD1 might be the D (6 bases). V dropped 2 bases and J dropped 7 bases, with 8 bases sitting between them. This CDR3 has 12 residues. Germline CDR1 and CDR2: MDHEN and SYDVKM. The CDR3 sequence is CASSLPRGGYTF. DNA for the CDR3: TGTGCCAGCAGTTTACCCAGGGGTGGCTACACCTTC.

The CDR3 spells CAISELAGELFF. In nucleotides, the CDR3 is TGTGCCATCAGTGAGCTAGCCGGGGAGCTGTTTTTT. The chain is built from TRBV10-3 and TRBJ2-2; D gene unclear. CDR3 length: 12 amino acids. Deletions cut 2 bases from V and 6 bases from J, with 4 bases between. Germline V gene data show CDR1 as ENHRY and CDR2 as SYGVKD.

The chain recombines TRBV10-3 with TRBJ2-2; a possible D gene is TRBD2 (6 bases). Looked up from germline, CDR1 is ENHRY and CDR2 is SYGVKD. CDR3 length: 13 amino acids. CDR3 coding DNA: TGTGCGATAGCGGATACGAACACCGGGGAGCTGTTTTTT. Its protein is CAIADTNTGELFF.

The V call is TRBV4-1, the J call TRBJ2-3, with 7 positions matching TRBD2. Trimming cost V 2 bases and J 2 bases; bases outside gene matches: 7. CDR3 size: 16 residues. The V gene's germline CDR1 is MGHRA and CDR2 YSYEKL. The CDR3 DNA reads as TGCGCCAGCAGCCAATTGGAGCGGGACTTCACAGATACGCAGTATTTT. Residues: CASSQLERDFTDTQYF.

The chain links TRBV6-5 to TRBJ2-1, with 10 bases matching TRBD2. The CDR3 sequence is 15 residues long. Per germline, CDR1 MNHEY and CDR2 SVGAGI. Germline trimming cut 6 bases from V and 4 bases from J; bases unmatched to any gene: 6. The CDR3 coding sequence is TGTGCCAGCAGCCCGGGACTAGCGTTTTACAATGAGCAGTTCTTC. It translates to CASSPGLAFYNEQFF.

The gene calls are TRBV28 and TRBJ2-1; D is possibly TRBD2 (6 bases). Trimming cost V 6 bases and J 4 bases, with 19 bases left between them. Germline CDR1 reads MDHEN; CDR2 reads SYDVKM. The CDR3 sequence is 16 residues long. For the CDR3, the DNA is TGTGCCAGCAGGGGGACCCGGGGGAGAAGTTACAATGAGCAGTTCTTC. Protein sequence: CASRGTRGRSYNEQFF.

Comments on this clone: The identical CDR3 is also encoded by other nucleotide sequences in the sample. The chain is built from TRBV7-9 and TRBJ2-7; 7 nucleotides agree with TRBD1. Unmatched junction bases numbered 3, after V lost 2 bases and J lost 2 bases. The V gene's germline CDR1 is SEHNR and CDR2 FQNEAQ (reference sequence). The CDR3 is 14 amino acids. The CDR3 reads CASSLQGGPYEQYF. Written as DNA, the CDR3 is TGTGCCAGCAGCTTACAAGGGGGCCCCTACGAGCAGTACTTC.

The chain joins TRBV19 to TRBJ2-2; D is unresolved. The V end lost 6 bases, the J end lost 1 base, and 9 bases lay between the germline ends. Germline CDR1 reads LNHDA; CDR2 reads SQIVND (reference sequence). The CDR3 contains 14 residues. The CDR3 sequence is CASRFGGNTGELFF. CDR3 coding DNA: TGTGCCAGTAGGTTCGGCGGGAACACCGGGGAGCTGTTTTTT.

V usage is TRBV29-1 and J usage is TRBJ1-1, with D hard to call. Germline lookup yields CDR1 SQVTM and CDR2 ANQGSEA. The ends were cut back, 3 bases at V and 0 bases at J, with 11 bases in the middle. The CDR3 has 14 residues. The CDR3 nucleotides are TGCAGCGTTGAGCCTCCGACCATGAACACTGAAGCTTTCTTT. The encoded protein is CSVEPPTMNTEAFF.

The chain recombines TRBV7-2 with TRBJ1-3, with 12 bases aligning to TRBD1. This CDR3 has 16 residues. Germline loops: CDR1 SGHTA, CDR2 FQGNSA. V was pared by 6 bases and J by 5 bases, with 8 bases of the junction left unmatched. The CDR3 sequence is CASRWGQGAGRNTIYF. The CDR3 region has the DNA TGTGCCAGCAGATGGGGACAGGGGGCCGGGAGAAACACCATATATTTT.

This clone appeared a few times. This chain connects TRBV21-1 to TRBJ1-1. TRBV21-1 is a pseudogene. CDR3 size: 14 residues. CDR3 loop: CASSQKYQLRGAFF. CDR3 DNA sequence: TGTGCCAGCAGCCAAAAGTACCAGCTTCGGGGGGCTTTCTTT.

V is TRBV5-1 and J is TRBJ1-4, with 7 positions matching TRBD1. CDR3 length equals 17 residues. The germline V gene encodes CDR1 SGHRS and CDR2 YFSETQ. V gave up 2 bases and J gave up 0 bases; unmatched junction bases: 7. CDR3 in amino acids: CASSLGTASATNEKLFF. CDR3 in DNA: TGCGCCAGCAGCTTAGGGACAGCCTCTGCAACTAATGAAAAACTGTTTTTT.

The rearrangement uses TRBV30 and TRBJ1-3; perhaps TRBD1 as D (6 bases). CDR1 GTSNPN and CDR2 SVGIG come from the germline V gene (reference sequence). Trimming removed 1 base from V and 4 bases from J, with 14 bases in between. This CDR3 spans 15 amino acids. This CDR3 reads CAWSGSGAQGNTIYF. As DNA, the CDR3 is TGTGCCTGGAGTGGGTCGGGGGCGCAAGGAAACACCATATATTTT. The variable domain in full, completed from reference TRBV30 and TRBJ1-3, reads SQTIHQWPATLVQPVGSPLSLECTVEGTSNPNLYWYRQAAGRGLQLLFYSVGIGQISSEVPQNLSASRPQDRQFILSSKKLLLSDSGFYLCAWSGSGAQGNTIYFGEGSWLTVV.

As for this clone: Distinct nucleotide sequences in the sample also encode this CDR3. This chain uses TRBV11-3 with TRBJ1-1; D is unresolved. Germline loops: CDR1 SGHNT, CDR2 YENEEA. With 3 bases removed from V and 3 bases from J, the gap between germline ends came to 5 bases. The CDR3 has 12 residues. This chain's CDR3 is CASSFGDTEAFF. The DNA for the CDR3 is TGTGCCAGCAGCTTCGGGGACACTGAAGCTTTCTTT.

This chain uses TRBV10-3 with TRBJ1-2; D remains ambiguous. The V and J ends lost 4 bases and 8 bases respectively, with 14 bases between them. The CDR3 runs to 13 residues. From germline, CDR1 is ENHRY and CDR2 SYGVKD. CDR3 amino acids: CAISAAGIGGYTF. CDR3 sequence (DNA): TGTGCCATCAGTGCGGCGGGTATAGGAGGCTACACCTTC.

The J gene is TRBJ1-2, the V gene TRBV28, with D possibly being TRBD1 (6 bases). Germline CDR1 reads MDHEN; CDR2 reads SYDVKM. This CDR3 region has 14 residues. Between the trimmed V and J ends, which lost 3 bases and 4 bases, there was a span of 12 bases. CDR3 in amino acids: CASSLEQGGYGYTF. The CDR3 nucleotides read TGTGCCAGCAGTTTGGAACAGGGCGGCTATGGCTACACCTTC.

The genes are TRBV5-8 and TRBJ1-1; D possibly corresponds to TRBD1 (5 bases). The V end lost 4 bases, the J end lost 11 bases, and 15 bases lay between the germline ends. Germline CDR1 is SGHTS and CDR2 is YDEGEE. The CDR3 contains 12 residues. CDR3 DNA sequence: TGTGCCAGCAGCATACCCTCGGGGGACGCTTTCTTT. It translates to CASSIPSGDAFF.

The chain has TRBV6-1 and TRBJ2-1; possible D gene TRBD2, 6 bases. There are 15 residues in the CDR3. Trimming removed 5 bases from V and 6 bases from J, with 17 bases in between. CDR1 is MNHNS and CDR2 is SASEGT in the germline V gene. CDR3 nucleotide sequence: TGTGCCAGCAGTCGACGGGACTCCCGGGCCAATGAGCAGTTCTTC. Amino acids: CASSRRDSRANEQFF.

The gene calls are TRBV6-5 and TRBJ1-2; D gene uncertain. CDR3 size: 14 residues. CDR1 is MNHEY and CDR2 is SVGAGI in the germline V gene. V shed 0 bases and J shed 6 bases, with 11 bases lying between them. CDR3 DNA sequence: TGTGCCAGCAGTTACTCGGGGAACTGGGATGGCTACACCTTC. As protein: CASSYSGNWDGYTF.

CDR3 loop: CASRDREGNTIYF. The CDR3 DNA sequence: TGCGCCAGCAGGGACCGAGAAGGAAACACCATATATTTT. This sequence joins TRBV4-1 and TRBJ1-3; no reliable D call. V shed 6 bases and J shed 4 bases, with 10 bases lying between them. Germline V gene lookup returns CDR1 MGHRA and CDR2 YSYEKL. There are 13 residues in the CDR3.

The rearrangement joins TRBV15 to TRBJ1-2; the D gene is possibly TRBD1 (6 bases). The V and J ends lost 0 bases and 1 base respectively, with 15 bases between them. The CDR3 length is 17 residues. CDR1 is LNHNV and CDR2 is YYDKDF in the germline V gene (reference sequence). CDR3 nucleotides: TGTGCCACCAGCAGAGATCGGGGGGGCGTAGGTAACTATGGCTACACCTTC. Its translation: CATSRDRGGVGNYGYTF.

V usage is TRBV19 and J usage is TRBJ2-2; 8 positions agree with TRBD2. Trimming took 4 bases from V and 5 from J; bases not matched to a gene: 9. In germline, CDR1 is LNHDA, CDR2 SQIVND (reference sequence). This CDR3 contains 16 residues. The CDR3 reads CASSRLAGGRTGELFF. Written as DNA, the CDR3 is TGTGCCAGTAGTAGGCTAGCGGGTGGACGAACCGGGGAGCTGTTTTTT.